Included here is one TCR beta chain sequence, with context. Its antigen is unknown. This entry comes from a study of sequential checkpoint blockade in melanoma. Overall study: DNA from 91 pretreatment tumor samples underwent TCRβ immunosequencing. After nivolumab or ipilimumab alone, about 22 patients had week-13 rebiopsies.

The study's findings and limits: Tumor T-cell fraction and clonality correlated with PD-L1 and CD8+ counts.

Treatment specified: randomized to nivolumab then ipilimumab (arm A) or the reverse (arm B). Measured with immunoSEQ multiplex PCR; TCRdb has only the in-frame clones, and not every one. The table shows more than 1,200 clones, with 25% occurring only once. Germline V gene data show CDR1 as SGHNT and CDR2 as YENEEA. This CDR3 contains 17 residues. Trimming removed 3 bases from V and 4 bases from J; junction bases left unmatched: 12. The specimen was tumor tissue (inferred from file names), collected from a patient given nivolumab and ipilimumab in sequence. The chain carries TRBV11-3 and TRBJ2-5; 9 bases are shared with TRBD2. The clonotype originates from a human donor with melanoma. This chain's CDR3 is CASSFFPRGGVGETQYF. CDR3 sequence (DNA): TGTGCCAGCAGCTTTTTTCCCCGCGGGGGGGTAGGAGAGACCCAGTACTTC.